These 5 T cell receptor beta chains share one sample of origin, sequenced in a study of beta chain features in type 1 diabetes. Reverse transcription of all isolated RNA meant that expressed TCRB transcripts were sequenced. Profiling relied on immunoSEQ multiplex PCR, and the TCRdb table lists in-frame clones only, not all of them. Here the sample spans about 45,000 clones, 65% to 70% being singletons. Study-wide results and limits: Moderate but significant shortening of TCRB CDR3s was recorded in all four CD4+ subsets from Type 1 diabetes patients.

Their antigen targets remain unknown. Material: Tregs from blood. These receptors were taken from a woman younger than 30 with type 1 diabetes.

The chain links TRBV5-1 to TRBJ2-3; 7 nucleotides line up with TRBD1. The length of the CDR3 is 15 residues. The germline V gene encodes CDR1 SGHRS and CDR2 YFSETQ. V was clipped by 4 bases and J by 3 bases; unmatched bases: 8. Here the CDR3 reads CASSTGAAQTDTQYF. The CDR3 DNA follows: TGCGCCAGCAGCACAGGGGCCGCGCAAACAGATACGCAGTATTTT.

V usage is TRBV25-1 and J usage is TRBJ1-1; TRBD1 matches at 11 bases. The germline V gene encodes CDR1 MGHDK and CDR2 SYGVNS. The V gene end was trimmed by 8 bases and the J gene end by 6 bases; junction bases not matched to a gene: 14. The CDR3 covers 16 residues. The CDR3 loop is CASSPGAGQGAAEAFF. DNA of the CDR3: TGTGCCAGCTCCCCGGGGGCTGGACAGGGGGCGGCTGAAGCTTTCTTT.

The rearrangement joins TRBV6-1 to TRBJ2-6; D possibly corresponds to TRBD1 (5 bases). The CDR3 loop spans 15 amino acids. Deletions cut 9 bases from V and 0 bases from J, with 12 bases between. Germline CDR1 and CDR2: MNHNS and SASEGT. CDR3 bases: TGTGCCAGATTAGACCAGGGCTCTGGGGCCAACGTCCTGACTTTC. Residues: CARLDQGSGANVLTF.

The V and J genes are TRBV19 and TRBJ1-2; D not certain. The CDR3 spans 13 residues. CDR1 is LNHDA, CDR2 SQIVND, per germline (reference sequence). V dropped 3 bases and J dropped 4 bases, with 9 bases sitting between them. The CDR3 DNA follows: TGTGCCAGTAGTATCACGAATAGCTATGGCTACACCTTC. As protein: CASSITNSYGYTF.

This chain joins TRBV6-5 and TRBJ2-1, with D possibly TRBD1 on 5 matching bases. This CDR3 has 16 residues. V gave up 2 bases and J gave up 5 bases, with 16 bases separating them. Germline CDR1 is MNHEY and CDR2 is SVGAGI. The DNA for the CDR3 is TGTGCCAGCAGTTACGCTCGTCAGGGTCCCCACAATGAGCAGTTCTTC. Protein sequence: CASSYARQGPHNEQFF.